This T cell receptor (beta chain) stems from a study of CD8 T cells in ankylosing spondylitis. Study outcomes and limitations: A TCR beta motif of under ten highly homologous variants appeared characteristic of ankylosing spondylitis blood.

This clonotype has more than one count but fewer than ten. Its target is not known. TCRdb re-called the 5' RACE reads with MiXCR, one entry per CDR3 protein. The table includes about 800,000 distinct CDR3 sequences, about 12% detected once. The source is a male donor with ankylosing spondylitis. The specimen was blood, either unsorted or a sorted T cell fraction (not recorded which).

CDR3 region: CASSPIGSGGFQVEQFF. CDR3 bases: TGTGCCAGCAGCCCTATAGGTAGCGGGGGATTTCAAGTTGAGCAGTTCTTC. V and J are TRBV11-2 and TRBJ2-1; TRBD2 matches 9 bases. The germline V gene encodes CDR1 SGHAT and CDR2 FQNNGV. Losses at the gene ends were 5 bases for V and 9 bases for J; bases not matched to a gene: 17. The CDR3 extends over 17 amino acids.